This T cell receptor (beta chain) was captured in a study of blood T cell repertoires in COVID-19. Study at large: Donors in the United States, Italy and Spain gave samples during acute or convalescent COVID-19. PBMCs, B-cell-depleted T cells, or T cells were the source of the cDNA or gDNA that made up the material.

Per the study methods: Estimated nucleated cell counts came from reference gene primer amplification. The repertoire was sequenced with immunoSEQ multiplex PCR; TCRdb's copy has only in-frame clones and lacks some. For V, J and clone size, that table is used; D and trimming come from the DNA. The sample holds some 150,000 clones; approximately 85% are singletons and the top ten take 1.2%. The V gene lost 5 bases and the J gene lost 7 bases, with 14 bases spanning the gap. CDR1 is MNHNY, CDR2 SVGAGI, per germline (reference sequence). CDR3 size: 14 residues. This sequence joins TRBV6-6 and TRBJ1-4, with D hard to call. The TCR originated in a man aged 55 to 70 who had recovered from COVID-19. The sample comprised peripheral blood. Written as DNA, the CDR3 is TGTGCCAGCAGTCCAAGCCTCGGAGGTGAAAAACTGTTTTTT. Its protein product is CASSPSLGGEKLFF.